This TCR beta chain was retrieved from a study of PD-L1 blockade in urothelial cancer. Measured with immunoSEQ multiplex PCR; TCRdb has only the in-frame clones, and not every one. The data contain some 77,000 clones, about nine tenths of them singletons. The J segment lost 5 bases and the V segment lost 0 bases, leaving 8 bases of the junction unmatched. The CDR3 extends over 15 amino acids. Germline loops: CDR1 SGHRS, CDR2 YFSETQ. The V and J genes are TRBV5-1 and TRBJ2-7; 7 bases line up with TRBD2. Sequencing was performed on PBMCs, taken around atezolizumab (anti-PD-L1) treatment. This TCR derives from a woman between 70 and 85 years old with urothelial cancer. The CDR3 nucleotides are TGCGCCAGCAGCTTGGGTCGAGGAGGGAGGGACGAGCAGTACTTC. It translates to CASSLGRGGRDEQYF.